Presented here are 27 T cell receptor beta chains from one specimen sequenced in a study of cytotoxic CD8 clonotypes in ibrutinib-treated CLL. Profiled with immunoSEQ multiplex PCR; TCRdb holds only in-frame clones, not every one. The sample comprises about 130,000 clones, 80% to 85% of which are singletons, and 3.3% rests with the top ten. The starting material was PBMCs, obtained after 24 months of ibrutinib treatment. All receptors come from a human donor with chronic lymphocytic leukemia.

J is TRBJ2-5 and V is TRBV9; D unclear. Deletions cut 0 bases from V and 1 base from J, with 7 bases between. Germline V gene sequence: CDR1 SGDLS, CDR2 YYNGEE. The CDR3 sequence is 14 residues long. CDR3 sequence (DNA): TGTGCCAGCAGCGTAGGTATAGTCCAAGAGACCCAGTACTTC. As protein: CASSVGIVQETQYF.

The chain couples TRBV18 to TRBJ2-3; TRBD1 aligns across 8 bases. Trimming removed 3 bases from V and 1 base from J; junction bases left unmatched: 3. The germline V gene has CDR1 KGHSH and CDR2 LQKENI. CDR3 length: 15 amino acids. The CDR3 DNA is TGTGCCAGCTCACCTGCGACAGGGGGCACAGATACGCAGTATTTT. Protein: CASSPATGGTDTQYF.

This clone was observed once. The chain links TRBV30 to TRBJ1-1; 8 bases match TRBD1. The CDR3 totals 15 residues. Germline V gene sequence: CDR1 GTSNPN, CDR2 SVGIG (reference sequence). V lost 5 bases to trimming and J lost 0 bases; unmatched junction nucleotides: 8. CDR3 in amino acids: CAWYSRTGMNTEAFF. The CDR3 bases are TGTGCCTGGTATAGCCGGACAGGGATGAACACTGAAGCTTTCTTT. Variable domain in full (rest from reference TRBV30 and TRBJ1-1): SQTIHQWPATLVQPVGSPLSLECTVEGTSNPNLYWYRQAAGRGLQLLFYSVGIGQISSEVPQNLSASRPQDRQFILSSKKLLLSDSGFYLCAWYSRTGMNTEAFFGQGTRLTVV.

This clone was found once. V is TRBV19 and J is TRBJ2-3, with 8 positions matching TRBD1. V was clipped by 5 bases and J by 2 bases; unmatched bases: 3. Germline assignment: CDR1 LNHDA and CDR2 SQIVND (reference sequence). This CDR3 region has 14 residues. This CDR3 reads CASSRTGTTDTQYF. CDR3 in DNA: TGTGCCAGTAGTCGGACAGGGACCACAGATACGCAGTATTTT.

This chain links TRBV7-9 with TRBJ2-7; D perhaps matches TRBD1 (6 bases). Per the germline V gene, CDR1 is SEHNR and CDR2 is FQNEAQ (reference sequence). The V and J ends lost 5 bases and 2 bases respectively, with 19 bases between them. The CDR3 length is 16 residues. The CDR3 reads CASSPPHTGQTYEQYF. The CDR3 DNA reads TGTGCCAGCAGCCCCCCCCACACAGGGCAAACCTACGAGCAGTACTTC.

The rearrangement links TRBV10-3 to TRBJ1-1; tentative D call: TRBD1 (5 bases). Germline-derived CDR1 and CDR2 are ENHRY and SYGVKD. This CDR3 spans 13 amino acids. V lost 10 bases and J 1 base, leaving 13 bases between the germline ends. The CDR3 coding sequence is TGTGCCACCAAATTCGGGGCGAACACTGAAGCTTTCTTT. Its protein is CATKFGANTEAFF.

The V and J genes are TRBV11-3 and TRBJ2-4; the D gene is possibly TRBD1 (6 bases). The CDR3 sequence is 16 residues long. Germline CDR1 and CDR2: SGHNT and YENEEA. V lost 5 bases and J lost 5, with 19 bases in between. The CDR3 nucleotides read TGTGCCAGCAGCGAAGCCGGGACAATGATGGAAAACATTCAGTACTTC. It encodes CASSEAGTMMENIQYF. The whole variable domain, remainder taken from reference TRBV11-3 and TRBJ2-4, is EAGVVQSPRYKIIEKKQPVAFWCNPISGHNTLYWYLQNLGQGPELLIRYENEEAVDDSQLPKDRFSAERLKGVDSTLKIQPAELGDSAVYLCASSEAGTMMENIQYFGAGTRLSVL.

The chain is built from TRBV6-5 and TRBJ1-2; D unresolved. V gave up 5 bases and J gave up 3 bases, with 10 bases separating them. The V gene's germline CDR1 is MNHEY and CDR2 SVGAGI. This CDR3 is 13 amino acids long. For the CDR3, the DNA is TGTGCCAGCAGTGAATCGGGATACTATGGCTACACCTTC. Its translation is CASSESGYYGYTF.

The chain employs TRBV10-3 and TRBJ1-2; the match to TRBD1 covers 7 bases. Germline trimming cut 5 bases from V and 0 bases from J; bases unmatched to any gene: 6. Germline V gene data show CDR1 as ENHRY and CDR2 as SYGVKD. The CDR3 contains 15 residues. CDR3 loop: CAISPGQQPNYGYTF. The CDR3 bases are TGTGCCATCAGTCCGGGACAGCAACCTAACTATGGCTACACCTTC.

The chain employs TRBV10-3 and TRBJ2-5, with D perhaps TRBD1 (5 bases). The V end lost 7 bases, the J end lost 1 base, and 10 bases lay between the germline ends. The CDR3 is 13 residues long. The germline V gene encodes CDR1 ENHRY and CDR2 SYGVKD. In DNA, the CDR3 is TGTGCCATCACCAGTGACAGCCAAGAGACCCAGTACTTC. Protein sequence: CAITSDSQETQYF.

This clone was seen more than once but under ten times. V usage is TRBV27 and J usage is TRBJ1-2, with TRBD1 identical over 7 bases. This CDR3 spans 15 amino acids. Germline V lookup: CDR1 MNHEY, CDR2 SMNVEV (reference sequence). Trimming cost V 5 bases and J 7 bases; bases outside gene matches: 13. This CDR3 is CASSPQGTRLFGYTF. The CDR3 region has the DNA TGTGCCAGCAGTCCACAGGGGACTCGGTTATTTGGCTACACCTTC.

The gene calls are TRBV9 and TRBJ1-1; D not certain. The ends were cut back, 1 base at V and 1 base at J, with 5 bases in the middle. Looked up from germline, CDR1 is SGDLS and CDR2 is YYNGEE. This CDR3 is built from 13 residues. CDR3 loop: CASSVPGNTEAFF. The CDR3 DNA is TGTGCCAGCAGCGTACCAGGGAACACTGAAGCTTTCTTT.

The chain joins TRBV18 to TRBJ2-1; unclear D gene. CDR1 is KGHSH and CDR2 is LQKENI in the germline V gene. The CDR3 has 11 residues. V gave up 2 bases and J gave up 8 bases, with 4 bases separating them. The CDR3 nucleotides read TGTGCCAGCTCACCAGTCGATGAGCAGTTCTTC. Its protein is CASSPVDEQFF.

The V and J genes are TRBV14 and TRBJ1-2, with D tentatively TRBD1 (5 bases). V dropped 4 bases and J dropped 4 bases, with 13 bases sitting between them. Germline-derived CDR1 and CDR2 are SGHDN and FVKESK. The CDR3 consists of 14 residues. The CDR3 sequence: CASSPTRGIYGYTF. In DNA form, the CDR3 reads TGTGCCAGCAGCCCAACACGGGGGATCTATGGCTACACCTTC.

The V and J genes are TRBV9 and TRBJ2-7; D is unresolved. The length of the CDR3 is 14 residues. The germline V gene has CDR1 SGDLS and CDR2 YYNGEE. Trimming shortened V by 0 bases and J by 2 bases, and 9 bases separated the two germline ends. CDR3 amino acids: CASSVVAGAYEQYF. DNA for the CDR3: TGTGCCAGCAGCGTAGTAGCTGGGGCCTACGAGCAGTACTTC.

A single count supports this clone. The V gene is TRBV7-2, the J gene TRBJ2-2; D remains unclear. Trimming cost V 1 base and J 4 bases, with 7 bases left between them. The CDR3 consists of 14 residues. CDR1 SGHTA and CDR2 FQGNSA come from the germline V gene. CDR3 protein: CASSLGQITGELFF. The CDR3 DNA reads as TGTGCCAGCAGCTTAGGACAAATCACCGGGGAGCTGTTTTTT.

This clone turned up a few times. The chain has TRBV11-2 and TRBJ1-1, with D tentatively TRBD1 (5 bases). V lost 1 base and J lost 7, with 10 bases in between. From germline, CDR1 is SGHAT and CDR2 FQNNGV. The CDR3 contains 13 residues. This chain's CDR3 is CASSLGVRDEAFF. The CDR3 nucleotides are TGTGCCAGCAGCTTAGGGGTCAGGGATGAAGCTTTCTTT.

The DNA for the CDR3 is TGTGCCACCAGCAGAGATAAAGGGACAGCTAGCAATCAGCCCCAGCATTTT. Translation: CATSRDKGTASNQPQHF. V is TRBV15 and J is TRBJ1-5; 7 nucleotides match TRBD1. The length of the CDR3 is 17 residues. Germline CDR1 LNHNV, CDR2 YYDKDF (reference sequence). Germline trimming cut 0 bases from V and 0 bases from J; bases unmatched to any gene: 5.

This clone was recorded once. The rearrangement uses TRBV5-1 and TRBJ2-2, with TRBD1 matching 8 bases. Germline trimming cut 5 bases from V and 1 base from J; bases unmatched to any gene: 4. Germline V gene sequence: CDR1 SGHRS, CDR2 YFSETQ. This CDR3 region has 15 residues. CDR3 in amino acids: CASSPGTGNTGELFF. The CDR3 nucleotides are TGCGCCAGCAGTCCCGGGACAGGGAACACCGGGGAGCTGTTTTTT.

This chain links TRBV18 with TRBJ1-4, with D unresolved. Trimming took off 2 bases at V and 4 bases at J, with 14 bases between the two ends. From germline, CDR1 is KGHSH and CDR2 LQKENI. This CDR3 spans 16 amino acids. The CDR3 coding sequence is TGTGCCAGCTCACCAATGGGAACAGCCCTTAATGAAAAACTGTTTTTT. It yields the protein CASSPMGTALNEKLFF.

The chain has TRBV11-1 and TRBJ2-3; D is perhaps TRBD2 (5 bases). The CDR3 runs 15 residues. Trimming stripped 5 bases from V and 0 bases from J, with 12 bases between. CDR1 is SGHAT, CDR2 FQDESV, per germline (reference sequence). In DNA form, the CDR3 reads TGTGCCAGCAGCCTAATGAGGGTCAGCACAGATACGCAGTATTTT. Protein: CASSLMRVSTDTQYF.

The chain carries TRBV19 and TRBJ2-7; 8 nucleotides match TRBD1. Germline V CDR1 and CDR2: LNHDA, SQIVND (reference sequence). V trimming: 3 bases; J trimming: 2 bases; junction bases outside the gene matches: 12. This CDR3 has 17 residues. This CDR3 reads CASSISSRGPYPYEQYF. CDR3 coding DNA: TGTGCCAGTAGTATTTCATCCAGGGGGCCGTACCCCTACGAGCAGTACTTC.

The V and J genes are TRBV18 and TRBJ2-7; TRBD1 agrees at 8 bases. Germline trimming cut 6 bases from V and 5 bases from J; bases unmatched to any gene: 6. The CDR3 length is 13 residues. Germline values: CDR1 KGHSH, CDR2 LQKENI. Here the CDR3 DNA reads TGTGCCAGCTCCCGTGGACAGGGCGACGAGCAGTACTTC. Its protein is CASSRGQGDEQYF.

This clone was picked up a small number of times. This chain links TRBV7-2 with TRBJ1-5; D is possibly TRBD1 (5 bases). V shed 5 bases and J shed 7 bases, with 15 bases lying between them. CDR1 and CDR2 (germline): SGHTA, FQGNSA. CDR3 size: 14 residues. The CDR3 reads CASSQSGGDQPQHF. CDR3 bases: TGTGCCAGCAGCCAATCGGGGGGTGACCAGCCCCAGCATTTT.

V is TRBV7-9 and J is TRBJ1-5; no clear D. This CDR3 spans 15 amino acids. From germline, CDR1 is SEHNR and CDR2 FQNEAQ (reference sequence). Trimming stripped 4 bases from V and 4 bases from J, with 14 bases between. DNA of the CDR3: TGTGCCAGCAGCTCTTTCGGGCAGTTGAATCAGCCCCAGCATTTT. This gives the protein CASSSFGQLNQPQHF. The whole variable domain, remainder taken from reference TRBV7-9 and TRBJ1-5, is DTGVSQNPRHKITKRGQNVTFRCDPISEHNRLYWYRQTLGQGPEFLTYFQNEAQLEKSRLLSDRFSAERPKGSFSTLEIQRTEQGDSAMYLCASSSFGQLNQPQHFGDGTRLSIL.

J is TRBJ2-3 and V is TRBV10-3; a weak D match, TRBD1 (5 bases). The CDR3 contains 15 residues. V was clipped by 8 bases and J by 1 base, with 16 bases between them. Germline assignment: CDR1 ENHRY and CDR2 SYGVKD. CDR3 amino acids: CAIGAPTSGTDTQYF. CDR3 DNA: TGTGCCATCGGGGCACCCACGTCGGGCACAGATACGCAGTATTTT.

The V gene is TRBV4-3, the J gene TRBJ2-7, with D perhaps TRBD2 (5 bases). The V gene lost 4 bases and the J gene lost 2 bases, with 15 bases spanning the gap. Germline CDR1 and CDR2: LGHNA and YSLEER. The CDR3 has 15 residues. CDR3 DNA: TGCGCCAGCAGCCCGGACTCGTTCGGGACCTACGAGCAGTACTTC. It codes for CASSPDSFGTYEQYF.